The rows below give T cell receptor beta chains drawn from one sample of a study of T cells in localized non-small cell lung cancer. Assay used: immunoSEQ multiplex PCR; TCRdb lists only in-frame clones, some missing. The sample has 45,000 to 60,000 clones, 86% seen once; the top ten hold 4.5% to 5.5%. Material: peripheral blood, obtained before any cancer treatment. The receptors originated from a woman aged 40-69 years with stage I lung adenocarcinoma. Both conserved end residues are part of each CDR3. Each record gives: J gene, D gene, V gene, clone size, CDR3 length, CDR3 DNA, CDR3 protein. D genes are given only for firm matches. Where a row states a size, it is once, few, many or the class of an expanded clone; other rows omit it.

J: TRBJ1-2
D: .
V: TRBV28
size: .
length: 12
DNA: TGTGCCACACAGGGAACGCTCTATGGCTACACCTTC
CDR3: CATQGTLYGYTF

J: TRBJ2-7
D: .
V: TRBV2
size: once
length: 11
DNA: TGTGCCAGCAGTGAGAACTACGAGCAGTACTTC
CDR3: CASSENYEQYF

J: TRBJ1-1
D: .
V: TRBV9
size: .
length: 14
DNA: TGTGCCAGCAGCACGACAGCCATGAACACTGAAGCTTTCTTT
CDR3: CASSTTAMNTEAFF

J: TRBJ1-2
D: TRBD1
V: TRBV6-5
size: .
length: 13
DNA: TGTGCCAGCAGGAAGACAGGGGGACTTGGCTACACCTTC
CDR3: CASRKTGGLGYTF

J: TRBJ2-7
D: .
V: TRBV6-1
size: .
length: 13
DNA: TGTGCCAGCAGCCTTCAGCACTCCTACGAGCAGTACTTC
CDR3: CASSLQHSYEQYF

J: TRBJ1-6
D: .
V: TRBV29-1
size: .
length: 14
DNA: TGCAGCGCTCGGACAGAAACTTATAATTCACCCCTCCACTTT
CDR3: CSARTETYNSPLHF

J: TRBJ1-5
D: .
V: TRBV5-8
size: .
length: 15
DNA: TGTGCCAGCAGCGGGGGCCGGGACATTAATCAGCCCCAGCATTTT
CDR3: CASSGGRDINQPQHF

J: TRBJ2-3
D: .
V: TRBV7-6
size: .
length: 16
DNA: TGTGCCAGCAGCTTATTGGGCGGGGTGAGCACAGATACGCAGTATTTT
CDR3: CASSLLGGVSTDTQYF

J: TRBJ2-3
D: TRBD2
V: TRBV9
size: few
length: 16
DNA: TGTGCCAGCAGCCCCTCCGCGGGGGGCCCTGGAGATACGCAGTATTTT
CDR3: CASSPSAGGPGDTQYF

J: TRBJ1-4
D: TRBD1
V: TRBV7-2
size: .
length: 15
DNA: TGTGCCAGCAGCTTGACAGGGGGAACTAATGAAAAACTGTTTTTT
CDR3: CASSLTGGTNEKLFF

J: TRBJ1-2
D: TRBD1
V: TRBV7-2
size: .
length: 15
DNA: TGTGCCAGCAGCTGGGACGTGAGGGGGCTGGATGGCTACACCTTC
CDR3: CASSWDVRGLDGYTF

J: TRBJ1-6
D: .
V: TRBV5-1
size: .
length: 15
DNA: TGCGCCAGCAGCTTGGCTGGAAAAGAGAATTCACCCCTCCACTTT
CDR3: CASSLAGKENSPLHF

J: TRBJ1-5
D: .
V: TRBV6-1
size: few
length: 12
DNA: TGTGCCAGCAGAGACGGGGGACAGCCCCAGCATTTT
CDR3: CASRDGGQPQHF

J: TRBJ2-1
D: TRBD2
V: TRBV7-2
size: .
length: 16
DNA: TGTGCCAGCAGCTTAGCGGGGGGACTAGCGGGGACTGAGCAGTTCTTC
CDR3: CASSLAGGLAGTEQFF

J: TRBJ2-7
D: .
V: TRBV4-3
size: .
length: 14
DNA: TGCGCCAGCAGCCAGGACTTGAGCTCCTACGAGCAGTACTTC
CDR3: CASSQDLSSYEQYF

J: TRBJ2-1
D: .
V: TRBV5-4
size: .
length: 15
DNA: TGTGCCAGCAGCTTGGCCGGTGGAGGGAATAATGAGCAGTTCTTC
CDR3: CASSLAGGGNNEQFF

J: TRBJ2-5
D: .
V: TRBV7-9
size: .
length: 14
DNA: TGTGCCAGCAGCCCCTCGGCGGGGGCAAAGACCCAGTACTTC
CDR3: CASSPSAGAKTQYF

J: TRBJ2-3
D: .
V: TRBV5-8
size: .
length: 17
DNA: TGTGCCAGCAGCCCGGTCGGAGGGGGGATCAGGACAGATACGCAGTATTTT
CDR3: CASSPVGGGIRTDTQYF

J: TRBJ2-3
D: TRBD2
V: TRBV27
size: .
length: 15
DNA: TGTGCCAGCAGTCCCGGACTAGCGGGGTCAGATACGCAGTATTTT
CDR3: CASSPGLAGSDTQYF

J: TRBJ2-3
D: .
V: TRBV2
size: .
length: 15
DNA: TGTGCCAGCAGTGAGGAGGGGCGAGGAGTAGATACGCAGTATTTT
CDR3: CASSEEGRGVDTQYF

J: TRBJ2-4
D: TRBD1
V: TRBV5-8
size: .
length: 16
DNA: TGTGCCAGCAGCTTGGTGAAAGGACAGGGGATAGACATTCAGTACTTC
CDR3: CASSLVKGQGIDIQYF

J: TRBJ2-7
D: .
V: TRBV2
size: .
length: 12
DNA: TGTGCCAGCAGCGAACAAAACTACGAGCAGTACTTC
CDR3: CASSEQNYEQYF

J: TRBJ1-5
D: .
V: TRBV6-1
size: .
length: 14
DNA: TGTGCCAGCAGACAGGTTGGTAGGGATCAGCCCCAGCATTTT
CDR3: CASRQVGRDQPQHF

J: TRBJ2-5
D: .
V: TRBV5-1
size: .
length: 15
DNA: TGCGCCAGCAGCACCATGCCGGGTGGTCAAGAGACCCAGTACTTC
CDR3: CASSTMPGGQETQYF

J: TRBJ1-3
D: TRBD1
V: TRBV2
size: .
length: 15
DNA: TGTGCCAGCAAGGGACAGGATCTCTTAGAAAACACCATATATTTT
CDR3: CASKGQDLLENTIYF

J: TRBJ1-5
D: .
V: TRBV10-3
size: .
length: 14
DNA: TGTGCCATCAGTGGGCAGGGAGGTCGCCAGCCCCAGCATTTT
CDR3: CAISGQGGRQPQHF

J: TRBJ2-3
D: .
V: TRBV11-2
size: .
length: 14
DNA: TGTGCCAGCAGCCTCGACAGAAGCACAGATACGCAGTATTTT
CDR3: CASSLDRSTDTQYF

J: TRBJ1-2
D: .
V: TRBV19
size: once
length: 14
DNA: TGTGCCAGTAGAAGGGCCCAACGGGGCTATGGCTACACCTTC
CDR3: CASRRAQRGYGYTF

J: TRBJ2-7
D: .
V: TRBV29-1
size: .
length: 13
DNA: TGCAGCGTTGATGGCCCCGGGTCGTACGAGCAGTACTTC
CDR3: CSVDGPGSYEQYF

J: TRBJ2-5
D: .
V: TRBV19
size: .
length: 12
DNA: TGTGCCACCAAGAATATTCAAGAGACCCAGTACTTC
CDR3: CATKNIQETQYF

J: TRBJ1-1
D: TRBD1
V: TRBV7-3
size: .
length: 18
DNA: TGTGCCAGCAGCTTGACTCCGCTGGGGACAGGAGCTAACACTGAAGCTTTCTTT
CDR3: CASSLTPLGTGANTEAFF